This TCR beta chain is drawn from a study of control samples from healthy donors and cancer patients. Produced via immunoSEQ multiplex PCR; TCRdb's table is partial and in-frame only. The sample has some 170,000 clones; nearly 96% are singletons. CDR1 MRHNA and CDR2 SNTAGT come from the germline V gene. The V end lost 2 bases, the J end lost 2 bases, and 13 bases lay between the germline ends. This CDR3 contains 16 residues. The rearrangement uses TRBV6-4 and TRBJ2-1; D gene unclear. The sample consisted of blood. The TCR comes from a woman in her 30s in good health. The CDR3 sequence is CASSDRPGRTYNEQFF. CDR3 nucleotides: TGTGCCAGCAGTGACCGCCCGGGTCGTACCTACAATGAGCAGTTCTTC.